Listed below are T cell receptor beta chains from one sample, sequenced in a study of control samples from healthy donors and cancer patients. Sequencing used immunoSEQ multiplex PCR; TCRdb keeps in-frame clones, though not all of them. The sample has about 120,000 clones, roughly 92% seen once. Sequencing was performed on PBMCs. The receptors stem from an elderly man with head and neck cancer. Both conserved end residues are part of each CDR3. The order of the fields is V gene, J gene, D gene, clone size, CDR3 DNA, CDR3 protein. The D gene is left open where the match is weak. A row's size may be missing; if present it is once, few, many or a size class.

>TRBV2|TRBJ2-7|TRBD2|NA
TGTGCCAGCACCGAAGGGCTAGCGGGAGTTGCTAAAGAGCAGTACTTC
CASTEGLAGVAKEQYF
>TRBV28|TRBJ1-1|NA|NA
TGTGCCAGCAGTTTGAGGAACACTGAAGCTTTCTTT
CASSLRNTEAFF
>TRBV3-1/TRBV3-2|TRBJ1-3|NA|NA
TGTGCCAGCAGCCAAGATTCCCCCGGTAGCTCTGGAAACACCATATATTTT
CASSQDSPGSSGNTIYF
>TRBV7-9|TRBJ2-3|TRBD1|NA
TGTGCCAGCAGCTTAGACCCGGGACAGGGTAAAGATACGCAGTATTTT
CASSLDPGQGKDTQYF
>TRBV11-3|TRBJ2-6|NA|NA
TGTGCCAGCAGCTTAGTAACGACTCTGACTAGGAGCTCTGGGGCCAACGTCCTGACTTTC
CASSLVTTLTRSSGANVLTF
>TRBV5-6|TRBJ2-1|NA|once
TGTGCCAGCAGCCGGGCGGGGGCGAACTACAATGAGCAGTTCTTC
CASSRAGANYNEQFF
>TRBV5-1|TRBJ1-1|TRBD1|NA
TGCGCCAGCAGCCACGGGACAGCCGCTGAAGCTTTCTTT
CASSHGTAAEAFF
>TRBV6-5|TRBJ2-7|NA|few
TGTGCCAGCAGAAACCCGGCTGGCGAGCAGTACTTC
CASRNPAGEQYF
>TRBV4-3|TRBJ1-2|TRBD1|NA
TGCGCCAGCAGCCAAGTCCTGACGACGCCATCGACAGGGGAGGACTATGGCTACACCTTC
CASSQVLTTPSTGEDYGYTF
>TRBV11-2|TRBJ2-7|TRBD2|NA
TGTGCCAGCAGCTCACGTTTAGCGGGAGGGTACGAGCAGTACTTC
CASSSRLAGGYEQYF
>TRBV7-2|TRBJ2-7|NA|NA
TGTGCCAGCAGCTTTGTCGGGACTGGTTACGAGCAGTACTTC
CASSFVGTGYEQYF
>TRBV10-2|TRBJ2-3|TRBD1|NA
TGCGCCAGCTGGACAGGGGGCGAATATACGCAGTATTTT
CASWTGGEYTQYF
>TRBV27|TRBJ2-5|TRBD1|NA
TGTGCCAGCAGTTCCCTCGGACAGGGACAAGAGACCCAGTACTTC
CASSSLGQGQETQYF
>TRBV5-1|TRBJ2-3|TRBD2|NA
TGCGCCAGCAGCTTAGGGACTAGCGGGGGCCCAGATACGCAGTATTTT
CASSLGTSGGPDTQYF
>TRBV18|TRBJ1-1|NA|NA
TGTGCCAGCTCACCACCCGGGGGAGGGGTGAACACTGAAGCTTTCTTT
CASSPPGGGVNTEAFF
>TRBV30|TRBJ2-1|NA|NA
TGTGCCTGGAGTGTATACGGGAATGAGCAGTTCTTC
CAWSVYGNEQFF
>TRBV11-3|TRBJ2-2|TRBD1|NA
TGTGCCAGCAGCTCCCGGACAGGGATCGGCACCGGGGAGCTGTTTTTT
CASSSRTGIGTGELFF
>TRBV18|TRBJ1-6|TRBD1|NA
TGTGCCAGCTCACCGGGACAGGGTAATTCACCCCTCCACTTT
CASSPGQGNSPLHF
>TRBV20-1|TRBJ1-1|NA|NA
TGCAGTGCTAGTATGGGTTCGGGGCCCAGGACTGAAGCTTTCTTT
CSASMGSGPRTEAFF
>TRBV5-8|TRBJ1-2|TRBD1|NA
TGTGCCAGCAGCTCGGGACAGGGATTGGATGGCTACACCTTC
CASSSGQGLDGYTF
>TRBV10-2|TRBJ2-5|NA|NA
TGCGCCAGCCGGGACTTCCTACAGACCCAGTACTTC
CASRDFLQTQYF
>TRBV7-9|TRBJ1-2|NA|once
TGTGCCAGCAGCTTAGTAGCTGGGGGGGGCTACACCTTC
CASSLVAGGGYTF
>TRBV29-1|TRBJ1-1|NA|NA
TGCAGCGTTGAAAATGACAGGTGGGTGGGGAACACTGAAGCTTTCTTT
CSVENDRWVGNTEAFF
>TRBV5-1|TRBJ1-1|TRBD1|few
TGCGCCAGCAGCGTCAGGGGGGGAAACACTGAAGCTTTCTTT
CASSVRGGNTEAFF